This T cell receptor (beta chain) comes out of a study of vaccination effects on CD4 cells after COVID-19. Study-wide results and limits: Of the vaccine-induced clones from healthy vaccinees, merely 1 of 255 recognized common cold coronaviruses as well.

This clone has only one observation. Its antigen remains unidentified. CD4+ T cells specific for antigen were expanded with viral peptide pools by the ViraFEST assay before sequencing. Following 10 days of culture, CD4+ T cells were isolated. Prior SARS-CoV-2 infection was absent in the vaccine recipients, as shown by negative nucleocapsid antibodies. In the cultures, half the medium was exchanged for IL-2 medium on days 3 and 7. The V gene lost 3 bases and the J gene lost 7 bases, with 7 bases spanning the gap. The CDR3 sequence is 12 residues long. Assay: immunoSEQ multiplex PCR; the TCRdb copy retains only in-frame clones and omits some. The sample contains approximately 74,000 clones, approximately 74% of which appear only once.

The sequence derives from a human donor who received a COVID-19 vaccine. The source material was CD4+ T cells from PBMCs cultured with HCoV-NL63 spike peptides, sampled before COVID-19 vaccination. The rearrangement uses TRBV12-3 or TRBV12-4 and TRBJ1-5; D is undetermined. CDR3 sequence (DNA): TGTGCCAGCAGTTTTTCACAACAGCCCCAGCATTTT. This sequence encodes CASSFSQQPQHF.